This T cell receptor beta chain appears in the sequencing data of a study of T-cell reconstitution after alpha-beta-depleted transplantation in children. Study-wide findings and caveats: The high TCRbeta diversity at day 60 in some patients came from surviving recipient T cells and thymic progenitors. When one year had passed after transplant, most T-cell counts and diversity came from newly produced T cells.

Preparation of the TCRbeta library was carried out with unique molecular identifiers. TCRdb fed the PCR reads into MiXCR, producing one record per CDR3 protein. Here the sample spans hundreds of thousands of distinct CDR3 sequences, around 15% being singletons. The CDR3 has 13 residues. Germline V gene sequence: CDR1 MDHEN, CDR2 SYDVKM. V was pared by 6 bases and J by 9 bases, with 18 bases between. With respect to this clonotype: Its antigen remains unknown.

The TCR was taken from a boy in the first two years of life who had a stem cell transplant for Wiskott-Aldrich syndrome, so the T cells may come from the graft donor. This chain uses TRBV28 with TRBJ2-7, with D maybe TRBD1 (6 bases). The material was PBMCs, mostly from graft donor cells, obtained 360 days after TCRalphabeta/CD19-depleted stem cell transplant. CDR3 residues: CASSRDTAFGQYF. The CDR3 nucleotides are TGTGCCAGCAGCCGGGACACTGCGTTCGGGCAGTACTTC.